This T cell receptor beta chain comes out of a study of T cell therapy after organ transplantation. Study observations and caveats: Lower pretherapy CD8 clonality went with larger post-therapy fold change.

Note on this clone: What it binds is unknown.

The germline V gene has CDR1 MNHNS and CDR2 SASEGT. Trimming at V came to 4 bases and at J to 2 bases, leaving 2 bases not matched to a gene. This CDR3 is 14 amino acids long. After around 4 hours of CMV peptide pool restimulation, IFN-gamma-secreting therapy product cells were captured with a secretion assay. Data came from immunoSEQ multiplex PCR; TCRdb stores just in-frame clones and leaves some out. The table records some 630 clones, about 66% of them present only once. The chain carries TRBV6-1 and TRBJ2-7; 10 nucleotides match TRBD1. The TCR was taken from a human patient who had received a solid organ transplant and had CMV disease. The graft donor may be the source of some T cells. Sequencing was carried out using cultured CD8+ T cells. CDR3 sequence: CASSGQGAAYEQYF. Written as DNA, the CDR3 is TGTGCCAGCAGTGGACAGGGGGCGGCCTACGAGCAGTACTTC.